One and the same sample provided the 21 T cell receptor beta chains below, sequenced in a study of blood T cells in healthy people across ages. Using a J-beta primer mix together with a sample-barcoded 5' primer, a second PCR was run for roughly 7 to 11 cycles. MiXCR, run by TCRdb on the 5' RACE reads, gives a single entry per CDR3 protein. The data hold about a million distinct CDR3 sequences, with 35% to 45% observed a single time. The specimen was blood. These receptors all stem from a man between 18 and 29 years old in good health.

Concerning this clonotype itself: The junction departs from the called germline gene at one end, perhaps through a read error. The rearrangement joins TRBV10-3 to TRBJ2-7; D is unresolved. The germline CDR1 and CDR2 sequences are ENHRY and SYGVKD. This CDR3 is 13 amino acids long. In nucleotides, the CDR3 is TGTGCCGTCAGTGAGTCGACTGAGTCCGAGCAGTACTTC. Its translation is CAVSESTESEQYF.

The chain recombines TRBV12-3 or TRBV12-4 with TRBJ1-2; D is perhaps TRBD1 (5 bases). The CDR3 covers 15 residues. The ends were cut back, 0 bases at V and 0 bases at J, with 8 bases in the middle. The chain's CDR3 is CASSLARGTNYGYTF. CDR3 bases: TGTGCCAGCAGTTTAGCAAGGGGAACTAACTATGGCTACACCTTC.

This clonotype was counted once. Possible read error: a much larger clone is one base away. The rearrangement uses TRBV6-2 or TRBV6-3 and TRBJ2-7; D gene unclear. Deletions cut 5 bases from V and 7 bases from J, with 9 bases between. CDR1 is MNHEY and CDR2 is SVGEGT in the germline V gene. The length of the CDR3 is 11 residues. The CDR3 protein is CASSQPKEQYF. The CDR3 DNA reads TGTGCCAGCAGTCAGCCTAAGGAGCAGTACTTC.

The CDR3: CASSLQTGNSNQPQHF. Written as DNA, the CDR3 is TGTGCCAGCAGCCTTCAGACAGGGAATAGCAATCAGCCCCAGCATTTT. This chain connects TRBV7-2 to TRBJ1-5; 7 nucleotides agree with TRBD1. This CDR3 spans 16 amino acids. CDR1 is SGHTA, CDR2 FQGNSA, per germline. The V and J ends lost 5 bases and 0 bases, in that order; junction bases with no gene match: 7.

The CDR3 nucleotides read TGTGCCAGCAGCTTGGGACTAGGCGGGTACACTGAAGCTTTCTTT. Translating it yields CASSLGLGGYTEAFF. V and J are TRBV5-5 and TRBJ1-1; no clear D. CDR1 is SGHKS, CDR2 YYEKEE, per germline (reference sequence). The CDR3 totals 15 residues. Trimming cost V 0 bases and J 3 bases, with 12 bases left between them.

The chain is built from TRBV5-1 and TRBJ2-1; TRBD2 aligns across 8 bases. Germline CDR1 is SGHRS and CDR2 is YFSETQ. The CDR3 has 16 residues. J gave up 7 bases and V 1 base, and 10 bases lay outside the gene matches. The CDR3 loop is CASSLSVSGALNEQFF. The CDR3 DNA reads as TGCGCCAGCAGCTTGAGCGTTAGCGGGGCGTTGAATGAGCAGTTCTTC.

This clonotype was picked up a small number of times. The rearrangement joins TRBV4-1 to TRBJ2-7, with D perhaps TRBD2 (5 bases). Trimming removed 5 bases at V and 2 bases at J, with 19 bases between. The CDR3 is made up of 16 amino acids. CDR1 and CDR2 (germline): MGHRA, YSYEKL. CDR3 residues: CASSSIFRDLAYEQYF. The CDR3 DNA reads as TGCGCCAGCAGCTCGATCTTCCGGGATTTAGCCTACGAGCAGTACTTC.

J is TRBJ1-1 and V is TRBV30; 9 nucleotides align to TRBD1. CDR3 length: 12 amino acids. V lost 8 bases, J lost 3 bases, and 4 bases stayed unmatched. Germline lookup yields CDR1 GTSNPN and CDR2 SVGIG (reference sequence). The CDR3 nucleotides read TGTGCCCGGACAGGGGAGTACACTGAAGCTTTCTTT. Protein sequence: CARTGEYTEAFF.

This clonotype came up a few times. The chain is built from TRBV6-2 or TRBV6-3 and TRBJ2-3, with a weak D call TRBD2 (6 bases). Looked up from germline, CDR1 is MNHEY and CDR2 is SVGEGT. The germline V and J ends were trimmed by 3 bases and 4 bases, with 14 bases remaining between them. The CDR3 spans 15 residues. CDR3 sequence: CASSYGPAGSDTQYF. CDR3 in DNA: TGTGCCAGCAGTTATGGACCAGCGGGCTCAGATACGCAGTATTTT.

Only a few counts were recorded for this clonotype. As DNA, the CDR3 is TGTGCCAGCAGCCAAATTAGACAGGGGGGAGCTAATGAAAAACTGTTTTTT. Translation: CASSQIRQGGANEKLFF. J is TRBJ1-4 and V is TRBV3-1, with TRBD1 identical over 9 bases. Trimming removed 2 bases from V and 3 bases from J; junction bases left unmatched: 7. The CDR3 covers 17 residues. In germline, CDR1 is LGHDT, CDR2 YNNKEL (reference sequence). The full variable domain, in which reference TRBV3-1 and TRBJ1-4 provide the parts outside the CDR3, is DTAVSQTPKYLVTQMGNDKSIKCEQNLGHDTMYWYKQDSKKFLKIMFSYNNKELIINETVPNRFSPKSPDKAHLNLHINSLELGDSAVYFCASSQIRQGGANEKLFFGSGTQLSVL.

CDR3 amino acids: CASSQGSRHGYTF. The CDR3 DNA follows: TGTGCCAGCAGTCAAGGGAGCCGCCATGGCTACACCTTC. The chain uses TRBV6-5 and TRBJ1-2; D unresolved. CDR1 and CDR2 from the germline V gene are MNHEY and SVGAGI. The CDR3 totals 13 residues. V was shortened by 5 bases and J by 6 bases, with 13 bases between the two germline ends.

This clonotype was seen a few times. The chain has TRBV7-2 and TRBJ2-1, with D perhaps TRBD1 (6 bases). The CDR3 is made up of 18 amino acids. Germline CDR1 reads SGHTA; CDR2 reads FQGNSA. Trimming took 2 bases from V and 1 from J, leaving 18 bases between them. The CDR3: CASSLNRGSAKSYNEQFF. In DNA, the CDR3 is TGTGCCAGCAGCTTAAATAGGGGGTCAGCTAAATCCTACAATGAGCAGTTCTTC.

This clonotype came up many times. For the CDR3, the DNA is TGTGCCATCAGTGCCCGACAGGGGTTATCTAGCACAGATACGCAGTATTTT. It codes for CAISARQGLSSTDTQYF. The gene calls are TRBV10-3 and TRBJ2-3; 8 nucleotides agree with TRBD1. The V gene's germline CDR1 is ENHRY and CDR2 SYGVKD. The CDR3 contains 17 residues. The V and J ends lost 4 bases and 0 bases, in that order; junction bases with no gene match: 9.

As regards this clonotype: The germline gene is not matched at one end of the junction; a read error may be the cause. V and J are TRBV20-1 and TRBJ2-3, with 8 bases that match TRBD2. The CDR3 length is 14 residues. Germline CDR1 is DFQATT and CDR2 is SNEGSKA (reference sequence). CDR3 in amino acids: CGARRGARADTQYF. CDR3 DNA sequence: TGCGGTGCGCGGCGGGGGGCGCGGGCAGATACGCAGTATTTT.

This rearrangement joins TRBV10-3 to TRBJ2-7; 9 bases fit TRBD2. The CDR3 loop spans 15 amino acids. Germline V CDR1 and CDR2: ENHRY, SYGVKD. J lost 0 bases, V lost 6 bases, and 6 bases had no gene match. In DNA, the CDR3 is TGTGCCATCAGCCCCGGAGCGGGGGGCTCCTACGAGCAGTACTTC. This codes for CAISPGAGGSYEQYF.

This clonotype was detected only a few times. This chain joins TRBV20-1 and TRBJ2-3; D ambiguous. The CDR3 totals 11 residues. V was pared by 6 bases and J by 1 base, with 5 bases between. CDR1 and CDR2 from the germline V gene are DFQATT and SNEGSKA (reference sequence). The CDR3 DNA reads TGCAGTGCCCAGGGCACAGATACGCAGTATTTT. It encodes CSAQGTDTQYF.

The chain combines TRBV6-2 or TRBV6-3 with TRBJ1-1; a weak D match, TRBD1 (5 bases). Germline loops: CDR1 MNHEY, CDR2 SVGEGT. The V end was cut by 3 bases, the J end by 2 bases, with 16 bases between. This CDR3 has 16 residues. CDR3 coding DNA: TGTGCCAGCAGTTATCTAGCGGGGACCTACAACACTGAAGCTTTCTTT. Amino acids: CASSYLAGTYNTEAFF.

This clonotype has a handful of counts. This rearrangement joins TRBV5-1 to TRBJ2-7, with D maybe TRBD1 (6 bases). Germline CDR1 is SGHRS and CDR2 is YFSETQ. The CDR3 is made up of 16 amino acids. Trimming took off 6 bases at V and 0 bases at J, with 19 bases between the two ends. The CDR3 nucleotides are TGCGCCAGCACCCTAGAGGTCGGGACACCCTCCTACGAGCAGTACTTC. Its protein product is CASTLEVGTPSYEQYF. Combining the CDR3 with reference TRBV5-1 and TRBJ2-7 gives the whole variable domain KAGVTQTPRYLIKTRGQQVTLSCSPISGHRSVSWYQQTPGQGLQFLFEYFSETQRNKGNFPGRFSGRQFSNSRSEMNVSTLELGDSALYLCASTLEVGTPSYEQYFGPGTRLTVT.

The genes are TRBV20-1 and TRBJ1-5, with D possibly TRBD1 on 6 matching bases. CDR1 is DFQATT, CDR2 SNEGSKA, per germline (reference sequence). The CDR3 consists of 13 residues. The V end was cut by 6 bases, the J end by 6 bases, with 15 bases between. The CDR3 sequence is CSAATGYSQPQHF. CDR3 DNA: TGCAGTGCCGCCACAGGGTATAGTCAGCCCCAGCATTTT.

Of note for this clonotype: At one of its ends the junction is not consistent with the germline gene, which may arise from a read error. The rearrangement links TRBV5-5 to TRBJ1-6; D unclear. Germline assignment: CDR1 SGHKS and CDR2 YYEKEE (reference sequence). The CDR3 runs 17 residues. The CDR3, as DNA: TGTGCCAGCAGCTTGGGGGCAGCCGCGGTCTATAGTTCACCCCTCCACTTT. This encodes CASSLGAAAVYSSPLHF.

This clonotype was observed at least ten times. This chain uses TRBV20-1 with TRBJ2-7, with D perhaps TRBD2 (6 bases). Trimming stripped 7 bases from V and 6 bases from J, with 16 bases between. This CDR3 region has 12 residues. CDR1 DFQATT and CDR2 SNEGSKA come from the germline V gene (reference sequence). The CDR3: CSDDRGGSEQYF. Written as DNA, the CDR3 is TGCAGTGACGACCGGGGAGGCTCCGAGCAGTACTTC.